This T cell receptor (beta chain) was captured by sequencing in a study of cytomegalovirus exposure and HLA in healthy donors. The PCR contained 60 Vbeta and 13 Jbeta primers. Generated by immunoSEQ multiplex PCR, the TCRdb table keeps only in-frame clones and is missing some. The table includes 150,000 to 180,000 clones, 70% to 90% detected once. Study observations and caveats: Earlier analysis yielded a pattern in which most TCR beta V segments were productive about 90% or about 30% of the time.

With regard to this clone: The antigen remains undetermined.

Germline V gene sequence: CDR1 LNHDA, CDR2 SQIVND (reference sequence). The CDR3 is 14 amino acids. V was clipped by 6 bases and J by 3 bases, with 14 bases between them. The chain carries TRBV19 and TRBJ1-1; the D is unclear. Source material: PBMCs. This clonotype originated in a woman aged 40 to 50 in good health and CMV-seropositive. CDR3 nucleotide sequence: TGTGCCAGTAGGGCCGACCTGGGAGACACTGAAGCTTTCTTT. Translation: CASRADLGDTEAFF.